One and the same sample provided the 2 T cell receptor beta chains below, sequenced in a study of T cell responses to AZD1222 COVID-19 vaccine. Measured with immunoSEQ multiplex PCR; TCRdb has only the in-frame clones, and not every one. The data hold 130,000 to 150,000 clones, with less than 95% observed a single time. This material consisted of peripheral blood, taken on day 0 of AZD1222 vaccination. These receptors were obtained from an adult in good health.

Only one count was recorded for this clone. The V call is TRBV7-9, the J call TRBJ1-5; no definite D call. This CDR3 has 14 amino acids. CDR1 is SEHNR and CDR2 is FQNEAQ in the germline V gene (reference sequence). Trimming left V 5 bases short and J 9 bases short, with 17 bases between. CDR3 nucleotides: TGTGCCAGCAGCCCCGGGAGCCAACTCGGGCCCCAGCATTTT. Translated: CASSPGSQLGPQHF.

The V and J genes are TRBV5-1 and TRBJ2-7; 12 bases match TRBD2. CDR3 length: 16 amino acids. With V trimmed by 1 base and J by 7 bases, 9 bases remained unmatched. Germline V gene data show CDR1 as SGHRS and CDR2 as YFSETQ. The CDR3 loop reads CASSLFLLLAGGEQYF. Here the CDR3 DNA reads TGCGCCAGCAGCTTGTTTCTCTTACTAGCGGGAGGAGAGCAGTACTTC.